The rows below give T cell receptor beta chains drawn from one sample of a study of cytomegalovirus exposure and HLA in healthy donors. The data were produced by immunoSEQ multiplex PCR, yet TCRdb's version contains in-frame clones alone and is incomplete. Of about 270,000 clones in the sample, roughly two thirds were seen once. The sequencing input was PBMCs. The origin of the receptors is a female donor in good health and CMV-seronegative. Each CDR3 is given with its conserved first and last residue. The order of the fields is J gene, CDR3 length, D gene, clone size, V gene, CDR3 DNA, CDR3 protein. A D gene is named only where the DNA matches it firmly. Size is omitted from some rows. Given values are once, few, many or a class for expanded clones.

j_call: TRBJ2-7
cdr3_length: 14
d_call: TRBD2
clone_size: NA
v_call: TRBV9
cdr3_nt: TGTGCCAGCAGTAAGAGCGGGAGCGGTGGCGAGCAGTACTTC
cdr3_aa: CASSKSGSGGEQYF

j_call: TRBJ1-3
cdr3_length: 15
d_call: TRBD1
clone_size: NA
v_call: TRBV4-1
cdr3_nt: TGCGCCAGCAGCCACCGGACAGGCTCTGGAAACACCATATATTTT
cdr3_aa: CASSHRTGSGNTIYF

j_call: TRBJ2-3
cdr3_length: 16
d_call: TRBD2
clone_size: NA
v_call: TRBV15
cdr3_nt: TGTGCCACCAACAAATTACAGCGGGAGGGGTCAGATACGCAGTATTTT
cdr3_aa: CATNKLQREGSDTQYF

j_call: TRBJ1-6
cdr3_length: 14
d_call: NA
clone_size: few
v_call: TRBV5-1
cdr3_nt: TGCGCCAGCAGCTTCAGGGATCGAAATTCACCCCTCCACTTT
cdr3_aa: CASSFRDRNSPLHF

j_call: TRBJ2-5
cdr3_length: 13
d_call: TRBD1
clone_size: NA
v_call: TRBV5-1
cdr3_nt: TGCGCCAGCAGCTTACAGGGGCAAGAGACCCAGTACTTC
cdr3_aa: CASSLQGQETQYF

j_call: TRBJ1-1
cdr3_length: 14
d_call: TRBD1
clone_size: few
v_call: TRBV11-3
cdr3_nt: TGTGCCAGCAGCTTATCAGGGGGATCCACTGAAGCTTTCTTT
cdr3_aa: CASSLSGGSTEAFF

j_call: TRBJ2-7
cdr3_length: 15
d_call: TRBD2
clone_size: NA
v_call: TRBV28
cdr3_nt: TGTGCCAGCAGGGCCACTAGCGGGATGGCCCCCGAGCAGTACTTC
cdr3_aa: CASRATSGMAPEQYF

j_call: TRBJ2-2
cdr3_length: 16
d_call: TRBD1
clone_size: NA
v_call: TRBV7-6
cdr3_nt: TGTGCCAGCAGCTCGAAATCCACAGGGGTTGGCGGGGAGCTGTTTTTT
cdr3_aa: CASSSKSTGVGGELFF

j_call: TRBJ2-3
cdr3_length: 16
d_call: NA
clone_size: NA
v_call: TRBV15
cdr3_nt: TGTGCCACCAGCACCGGACAGTTCCGAGGCACAGATACGCAGTATTTT
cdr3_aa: CATSTGQFRGTDTQYF

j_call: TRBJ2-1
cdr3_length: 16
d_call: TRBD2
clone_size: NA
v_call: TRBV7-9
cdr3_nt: TGTGCCAGCAGCCCCTATGCGCGGGAGACTTACAATGAGCAGTTCTTC
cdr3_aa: CASSPYARETYNEQFF

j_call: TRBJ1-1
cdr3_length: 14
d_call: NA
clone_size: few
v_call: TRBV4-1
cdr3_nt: TGCGCCAGCAGCCCCTATAGCCGGGACACTGAAGCTTTCTTT
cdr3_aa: CASSPYSRDTEAFF

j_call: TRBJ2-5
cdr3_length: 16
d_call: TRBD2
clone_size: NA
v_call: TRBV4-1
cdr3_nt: TGCGCCAGCAGCCAGGGGCCTAGCGGGCCCCAAGAGACCCAGTACTTC
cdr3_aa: CASSQGPSGPQETQYF

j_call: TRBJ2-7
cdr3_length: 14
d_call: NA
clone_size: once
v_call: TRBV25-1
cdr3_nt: TGTGCCAGCAGTGTAAGGACAACCACCTACGAGCAGTACTTC
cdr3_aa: CASSVRTTTYEQYF

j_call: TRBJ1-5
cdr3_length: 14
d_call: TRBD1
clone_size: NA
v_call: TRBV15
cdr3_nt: TGTGCCACCAGGACCGGACAGGGCAATCAGCCCCAGCATTTT
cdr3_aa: CATRTGQGNQPQHF

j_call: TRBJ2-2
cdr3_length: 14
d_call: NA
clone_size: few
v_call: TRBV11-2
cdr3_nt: TGTGCCAGCAGCTTAGACAGAAACACCGGGGAGCTGTTTTTT
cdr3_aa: CASSLDRNTGELFF

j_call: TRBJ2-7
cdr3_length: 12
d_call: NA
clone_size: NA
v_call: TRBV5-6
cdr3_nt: TGTGCCAGCAGTACGATCTCCTACGAGCAGTACTTC
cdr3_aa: CASSTISYEQYF

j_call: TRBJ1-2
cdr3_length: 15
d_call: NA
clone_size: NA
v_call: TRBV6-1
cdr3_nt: TGTGCCAGCAGTGGTACAGGGCCGCGAGGGTATGGCTACACCTTC
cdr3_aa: CASSGTGPRGYGYTF

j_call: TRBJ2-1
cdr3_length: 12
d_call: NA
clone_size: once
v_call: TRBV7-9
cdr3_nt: TGTGCCAGCAGCCAAACTAGGAATGAGCAGTTCTTC
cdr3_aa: CASSQTRNEQFF

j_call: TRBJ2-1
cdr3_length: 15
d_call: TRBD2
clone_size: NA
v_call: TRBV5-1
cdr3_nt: TGCGCCAGCAGCTTGGGGACTAGCGGCTACAATGAGCAGTTCTTC
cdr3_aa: CASSLGTSGYNEQFF

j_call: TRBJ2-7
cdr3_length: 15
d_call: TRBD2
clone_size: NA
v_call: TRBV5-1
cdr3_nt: TGCGCCAGCAGCACGGGACTAGCGGGAACCTACGAGCAGTACTTC
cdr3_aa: CASSTGLAGTYEQYF

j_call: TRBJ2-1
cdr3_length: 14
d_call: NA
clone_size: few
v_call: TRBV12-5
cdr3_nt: TGTGCTAGTGGTCTGACCGGGATACCCAATGAGCAGTTCTTC
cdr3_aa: CASGLTGIPNEQFF

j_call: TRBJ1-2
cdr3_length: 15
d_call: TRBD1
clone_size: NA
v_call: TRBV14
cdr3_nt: TGTGCCAGCAGCCAGGCCGGGACAGGGTACTATGGCTACACCTTC
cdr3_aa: CASSQAGTGYYGYTF

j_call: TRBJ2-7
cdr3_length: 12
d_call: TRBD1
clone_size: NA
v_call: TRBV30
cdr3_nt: TGTGCCGGGCGGACAGGGGGCGACGAGCAGTACTTC
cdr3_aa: CAGRTGGDEQYF

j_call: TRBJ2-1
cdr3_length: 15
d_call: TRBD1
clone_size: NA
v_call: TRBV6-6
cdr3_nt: TGTGCCAGCAGTTACGGGGACAGGGCGGACAATGAGCAGTTCTTC
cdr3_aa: CASSYGDRADNEQFF

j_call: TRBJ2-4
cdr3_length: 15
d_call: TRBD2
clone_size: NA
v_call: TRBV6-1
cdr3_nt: TGTGCCAGCAGTGAAGCTTGGACTAGGAGGGACATTCAGTACTTC
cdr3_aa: CASSEAWTRRDIQYF

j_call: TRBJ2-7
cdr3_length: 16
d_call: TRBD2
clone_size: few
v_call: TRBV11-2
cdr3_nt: TGTGCCAGCAGCTTAGATCGCCTAGCGGGAGGAGGGGAGCAGTACTTC
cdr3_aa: CASSLDRLAGGGEQYF